This T cell receptor (beta chain) stems from a study of blood T cell repertoires in COVID-19. Only in-frame clones appear in the TCRdb table, and some are missing; sequencing was by immunoSEQ multiplex PCR. The table shows about 90,000 clones, with about 88% occurring only once. This CDR3 has 16 amino acids. With V trimmed by 0 bases and J by 6 bases, 9 bases remained unmatched. Per the germline V gene, CDR1 is LGHNA and CDR2 is YSLEER. The V gene is TRBV4-3, the J gene TRBJ2-7; TRBD2 matches at 9 bases. Sequencing was performed on peripheral blood. This receptor was identified in a man at least 80 years old with active or convalescent COVID-19. DNA for the CDR3: TGCGCCAGCAGCCAAGAATCGCTAGCGGGAAGTGGCGAGCAGTACTTC. Its protein is CASSQESLAGSGEQYF.